This T cell receptor beta chain comes out of a study of OX40 agonist ivuxolimab in advanced cancers. On the study more broadly: Those enrolled were roughly 85% male, with a mean age of around 55 years and ages from roughly 23 to 80.

Repertoires were generated with immunoSEQ multiplex PCR, while TCRdb's copy carries only in-frame clones and drops some. In the table there are 20,000 to 25,000 clones, approximately 91% of which are singletons. The CDR3 spans 18 residues. Germline V gives CDR1 ENHRY, CDR2 SYGVKD. The chain recombines TRBV10-3 with TRBJ2-5, with 12 bases aligning to TRBD1. With the DNA end fitting TRBJ2-7 better, the J assignment may be wrong. This sequence originates from an adult with an advanced solid tumor such as melanoma, head and neck, liver or kidney cancer. The specimen comprised CD4+ or CD8+ T cells sorted from blood, sampled in a trial of the OX40 agonist ivuxolimab. CDR3 sequence (DNA): TGTGCCATCAGTGACCAACTCCATGTGGGACAGGGGGCTTACGAGCAGTACTTC. Protein: CAISDQLHVGQGAYEQYF.